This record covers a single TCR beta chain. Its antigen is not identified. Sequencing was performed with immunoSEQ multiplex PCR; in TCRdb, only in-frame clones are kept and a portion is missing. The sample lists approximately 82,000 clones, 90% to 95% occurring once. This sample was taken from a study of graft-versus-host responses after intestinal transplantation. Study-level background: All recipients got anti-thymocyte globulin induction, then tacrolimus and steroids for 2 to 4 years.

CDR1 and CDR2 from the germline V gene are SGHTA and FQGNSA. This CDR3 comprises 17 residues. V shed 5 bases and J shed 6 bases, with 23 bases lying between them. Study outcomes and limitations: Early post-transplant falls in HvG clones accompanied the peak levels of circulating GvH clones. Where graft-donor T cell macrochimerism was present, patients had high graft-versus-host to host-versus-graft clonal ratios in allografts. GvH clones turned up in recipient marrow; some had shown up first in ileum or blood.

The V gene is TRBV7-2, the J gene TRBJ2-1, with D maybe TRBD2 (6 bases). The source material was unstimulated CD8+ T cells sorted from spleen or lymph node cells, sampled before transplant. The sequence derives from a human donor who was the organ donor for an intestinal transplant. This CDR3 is CASSLLPSVGRGNEQFF. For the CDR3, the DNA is TGTGCCAGCAGCCTCCTGCCTAGCGTCGGGCGTGGCAATGAGCAGTTCTTC.